The rows below give T cell receptor beta chains drawn from one sample of a study of T cell changes during pregnancy in multiple sclerosis. The protocol was immunoSEQ multiplex PCR, while the TCRdb copy is restricted to in-frame clones and leaves out a portion. The table lists more than 55,000 clones, around 90% of them singletons, with around 1.3% in the top ten. This specimen was peripheral blood, taken in the second trimester of pregnancy. These receptors were taken from a female donor with multiple sclerosis, enrolled in a pregnancy study. Both conserved end residues are part of each CDR3. Each record gives: D gene, clone size, J gene, V gene, CDR3 DNA, CDR3 protein. A D gene is named only where the DNA matches it firmly. Expanded clones are given a class, and other clones once, few, many or no size at all.

.	.	TRBJ1-1	TRBV28	TGTGCCAGCAGTCCTCCCGCAGAGAACACTGAAGCTTTCTTT	CASSPPAENTEAFF
.	.	TRBJ1-2	TRBV6-6	TGTGCCAGCAGTTTATCATTGGCAGTTACACACCATGGCTACACCTTC	CASSLSLAVTHHGYTF
TRBD1	.	TRBJ1-4	TRBV7-9	TGTGCCAGCAGGGCACCGGGACAGGGGAATGAAAAACTGTTTTTT	CASRAPGQGNEKLFF
.	.	TRBJ2-7	TRBV7-2	TGTGCCAGCAGCTTATCCCTTATAGTCGCCTACGAGCAGTACTTC	CASSLSLIVAYEQYF
.	.	TRBJ1-1	TRBV2	TGTGCCAGCAGTGAAGGCGGGGGGAACACTGAAGCTTTCTTT	CASSEGGGNTEAFF
.	.	TRBJ2-1	TRBV7-2	TGTGCCAGCAGCACCCTGCCGGGGGGCTTGATGAACTACAATGAGCAGTTCTTC	CASSTLPGGLMNYNEQFF
.	.	TRBJ1-2	TRBV6-4	TGTGCCAGCAGTGACTCGTTCGGCGGCGGCTACACCTTC	CASSDSFGGGYTF
TRBD2	.	TRBJ2-1	TRBV7-3	TGTGCCAGCAGCCCCGCGGAAGCGGGAGCCTCCTACAATGAGCAGTTCTTC	CASSPAEAGASYNEQFF
.	.	TRBJ1-1	TRBV7-8	TGTGCCAGCAGCTCTCAAACAGGGAACACTGAAGCTTTCTTT	CASSSQTGNTEAFF
.	.	TRBJ2-7	TRBV6-5	TGTGCCAGCCGGGGTAGAGTCTCTCCCTACGAGCAGTACTTC	CASRGRVSPYEQYF
TRBD2	.	TRBJ2-1	TRBV7-2	TGTGCCAGCAGCTTAGCGGGACTAGCGGCCTACAATGAGCAGTTCTTC	CASSLAGLAAYNEQFF
TRBD1	.	TRBJ1-3	TRBV5-1	TGCGCCAGCAGCCCTGGACAGGCGGGTGGAAACACCATATATTTT	CASSPGQAGGNTIYF
.	once	TRBJ2-3	TRBV18	TGTGCCAGCTCACCCGAGGGATCAACAGATACGCAGTATTTT	CASSPEGSTDTQYF
.	.	TRBJ1-1	TRBV6-5	TGTGCCAGCACCCTGGCAGGGGCGAACACTGAAGCTTTCTTT	CASTLAGANTEAFF
TRBD1	.	TRBJ1-1	TRBV2	TGTGCCAGCAGTACATTCACAGGGGGGACTGAAGCTTTCTTT	CASSTFTGGTEAFF
.	.	TRBJ1-1	TRBV18	TGTGCCAGCTCACCCCTTAGACTCCAAGACACTGAAGCTTTCTTT	CASSPLRLQDTEAFF
.	.	TRBJ1-1	TRBV9	TGTGCCAGCGGGGGCGTGAACACTGAAGCTTTCTTT	CASGGVNTEAFF